This TCR beta chain was captured in a study of identical twins. Details on this clonotype: The target antigen is unknown.

TCRdb re-analysed the 5' RACE reads in MiXCR, keeping a single row per CDR3 protein. The repertoire has under 300,000 distinct CDR3 sequences, about 9% of them found once; the top ten carry less than 4%. General study findings and limits: For monozygotic twins, models underestimated out-of-frame TCR alpha sharing. Findings depended on cross-sectional statistics rather than tracking the same donors.

CDR3 length: 17 residues. Germline-derived CDR1 and CDR2 are MNHEY and SMNVEV (reference sequence). Between the trimmed V and J ends, which lost 5 bases and 0 bases, there was a span of 16 bases. Donors were all healthy Caucasians. These records were also assigned to another study, of yellow fever vaccine responses in identical twins. That work states: Reported findings indicate that twins' vaccine T cell responses seemed partially convergent, partially personalized.

The source material was CD8+ T cells sorted from blood. The J gene is TRBJ2-2, the V gene TRBV27; D not certain. The sequence was obtained from a woman younger than 35 in good health. The CDR3 region is CASSPTVINANTGELFF. The CDR3 region has the DNA TGTGCCAGCAGTCCGACCGTTATTAACGCGAACACCGGGGAGCTGTTTTTT.